Shown below are 25 T cell receptor beta chains from a single sample sequenced in a study of cytomegalovirus exposure and HLA in healthy donors. The primer mix had 60 Vbeta and 13 Jbeta primers. TCRdb keeps only in-frame clones here, not all; method: immunoSEQ multiplex PCR. The data contain fewer than 80,000 clones, about 72% of them seen just once; the ten biggest clones take up roughly 25%. The specimen was PBMCs. The source of these receptors is a man in his fifties in good health and CMV-seropositive.

The rearrangement uses TRBV27 and TRBJ2-7; 7 bases align to TRBD1. The CDR3 covers 13 residues. CDR1 and CDR2 (germline): MNHEY, SMNVEV (reference sequence). Trimming cost V 3 bases and J 4 bases; bases outside gene matches: 3. CDR3 residues: CASSFNRGYEQYF. In DNA, the CDR3 is TGTGCCAGCAGTTTCAACAGGGGTTACGAGCAGTACTTC.

The rearrangement joins TRBV4-2 to TRBJ1-3; 8 positions match TRBD1. The CDR3 covers 15 residues. Germline CDR1 is LGHNA and CDR2 is YNFKEQ. Trimming removed 0 bases from V and 7 bases from J; junction bases left unmatched: 5. The CDR3 DNA sequence: TGTGCCAGCAGCCAAGATCCGGACAGGGCGAACACCATATATTTT. It is translated as CASSQDPDRANTIYF.

This clone occurred a few times. The rearrangement joins TRBV2 to TRBJ2-5; 9 nucleotides match TRBD2. J lost 5 bases, V lost 4 bases, and 14 bases had no gene match. Germline V gives CDR1 SNHLY, CDR2 FYNNEI. The CDR3 loop spans 17 amino acids. Here the CDR3 reads CASSVGLLGGRGETQYF. The CDR3, as DNA: TGTGCCAGCAGTGTGGGTCTTCTGGGCGGGAGGGGGGAGACCCAGTACTTC.

The rearrangement links TRBV5-6 to TRBJ2-2; tentative D call: TRBD1 (6 bases). The CDR3 sequence is 14 residues long. V was pared by 4 bases and J by 4 bases, with 11 bases between. Germline V CDR1 and CDR2: SGHDT, YYEEEE. The CDR3 here is CASSTGQSTGELFF. The CDR3 coding sequence is TGTGCCAGCAGCACGGGACAATCCACCGGGGAGCTGTTTTTT.

The chain recombines TRBV5-3 with TRBJ1-2; D call uncertain. TRBV5-3 is identified as an open reading frame with a role that is uncertain. V gave up 4 bases and J gave up 2 bases, with 12 bases separating them. CDR3 length equals 14 residues. CDR3 sequence (DNA): TGTGCCAGAAGCCCCCGGGGAGGGAACTATGGCTACACCTTC. This gives the protein CARSPRGGNYGYTF.

This clone occurred a few times. The chain uses TRBV5-4 and TRBJ1-5; the D is unclear. Germline-derived CDR1 and CDR2 are SGHNT and YYREEE (reference sequence). The CDR3 is made up of 14 amino acids. Trimming pared 0 bases from V and 3 bases from J, leaving 7 bases between. The CDR3 DNA sequence: TGTGCCAGCAGCTTGGACGGGTACAATCAGCCCCAGCATTTT. This encodes CASSLDGYNQPQHF.

This rearrangement joins TRBV25-1 to TRBJ1-1; D is possibly TRBD1 (6 bases). Looked up from germline, CDR1 is MGHDK and CDR2 is SYGVNS. The V end lost 7 bases, the J end lost 5 bases, and 20 bases lay between the germline ends. The CDR3 contains 15 residues. The CDR3 protein is CASTSGAGLGTEAFF. The CDR3 DNA reads TGTGCCAGCACCTCAGGGGCAGGGTTGGGTACTGAAGCTTTCTTT.

This sequence joins TRBV7-8 and TRBJ1-1; D is perhaps TRBD1 (6 bases). Germline CDR1 reads SGHVS; CDR2 reads FQNEAQ. Trimming removed 3 bases from V and 7 bases from J, with 18 bases in between. This CDR3 contains 15 residues. The DNA for the CDR3 is TGTGCCAGCAGCTTCGATTCAGGGGTTGGGGATGAAGCTTTCTTT. It encodes CASSFDSGVGDEAFF.

The count of this clone is one. J is TRBJ2-1 and V is TRBV30; TRBD2 matches 13 bases. CDR3 length equals 14 residues. The germline V gene has CDR1 GTSNPN and CDR2 SVGIG (reference sequence). Unmatched junction bases numbered 3, after V lost 0 bases and J lost 10 bases. The CDR3 bases are TGTGCCTGGAGTGTACTACTAGCGGGAGGGGAGCAGTTCTTC. Its protein product is CAWSVLLAGGEQFF.

This clone was recorded once. The J gene is TRBJ2-5, the V gene TRBV27; weak D call: TRBD1 (5 bases). CDR1 and CDR2 (germline): MNHEY, SMNVEV (reference sequence). There are 14 residues in the CDR3. Trimming shortened V by 4 bases and J by 0 bases, and 9 bases separated the two germline ends. Here the CDR3 reads CASSSGHHQETQYF. Here the CDR3 DNA reads TGTGCCAGCAGTTCCGGACATCACCAAGAGACCCAGTACTTC.

The chain has TRBV9 and TRBJ2-7, with TRBD2 matching 7 bases. Germline values: CDR1 SGDLS, CDR2 YYNGEE. CDR3 length: 15 amino acids. V gave up 0 bases and J gave up 4 bases; unmatched junction bases: 7. The CDR3 is CASSVAPAGRYEQYF. The CDR3 DNA follows: TGTGCCAGCAGCGTAGCTCCAGCGGGAAGGTACGAGCAGTACTTC.

The genes are TRBV2 and TRBJ1-6, with 8 bases aligning to TRBD1. The CDR3 has 20 amino acids. V trimming: 7 bases; J trimming: 3 bases; junction bases outside the gene matches: 20. Germline V gene data show CDR1 as SNHLY and CDR2 as FYNNEI. The CDR3 DNA is TGTGCCAGCATCTCTGACGTTAATTCGCTTACAGGGGGCTATAATTCACCCCTCCACTTT. Its protein product is CASISDVNSLTGGYNSPLHF.

V gene TRBV7-8 combines with J gene TRBJ1-5; 10 nucleotides match TRBD1. This CDR3 spans 18 amino acids. CDR1 and CDR2 (germline): SGHVS, FQNEAQ. The V and J ends lost 8 bases and 6 bases, in that order; junction bases with no gene match: 19. CDR3 loop: CASAKPIRDRGWTQPQHF. The CDR3 nucleotides are TGTGCCAGCGCAAAACCCATCCGGGACAGGGGTTGGACTCAGCCCCAGCATTTT.

The chain is built from TRBV6-5 and TRBJ1-2; TRBD1 matches at 9 bases. The length of the CDR3 is 14 residues. Germline trimming cut 2 bases from V and 6 bases from J; bases unmatched to any gene: 4. Germline CDR1 and CDR2: MNHEY and SVGAGI. CDR3 in amino acids: CASSYTDRGHGYTF. In DNA form, the CDR3 reads TGTGCCAGCAGTTACACGGACAGGGGCCATGGCTACACCTTC.

The chain recombines TRBV20-1 with TRBJ2-5; unclear D gene. CDR3 length: 11 amino acids. The germline V gene has CDR1 DFQATT and CDR2 SNEGSKA (reference sequence). V gave up 3 bases and J gave up 7 bases, with 9 bases separating them. The CDR3 nucleotides read TGCAGTGCTAGGGTAGTCGGGACCCAGTACTTC. It yields the protein CSARVVGTQYF.

The gene calls are TRBV5-1 and TRBJ2-2; tentative D call: TRBD1 (6 bases). V lost 5 bases to trimming and J lost 6 bases, with 14 bases between them. Germline values: CDR1 SGHRS, CDR2 YFSETQ. The CDR3 sequence is 14 residues long. This chain's CDR3 is CASRPTGLPGELFF. CDR3 bases: TGCGCCAGCAGACCGACAGGTTTACCCGGGGAGCTGTTTTTT. Full variable domain (rest looked up from reference TRBV5-1 and TRBJ2-2): KAGVTQTPRYLIKTRGQQVTLSCSPISGHRSVSWYQQTPGQGLQFLFEYFSETQRNKGNFPGRFSGRQFSNSRSEMNVSTLELGDSALYLCASRPTGLPGELFFGEGSRLTVL.

J is TRBJ1-3 and V is TRBV6-5; 7 positions agree with TRBD1. The CDR3 extends over 15 amino acids. Germline CDR1 and CDR2: MNHEY and SVGAGI. The trim removed 2 bases at V and 4 bases at J, leaving 5 bases unmatched. CDR3: CASSYNRGAGNTIYF. For the CDR3, the DNA is TGTGCCAGCAGTTACAACAGGGGAGCCGGAAACACCATATATTTT.

This clone was detected only a few times. V usage is TRBV6-6 and J usage is TRBJ1-1; a possible D gene is TRBD1 (5 bases). The CDR3 totals 12 residues. Looked up from germline, CDR1 is MNHNY and CDR2 is SVGAGI (reference sequence). V was shortened by 6 bases and J by 1 base, with 6 bases between the two germline ends. The CDR3 bases are TGTGCCAGCAGGGGGGGGAACACTGAAGCTTTCTTT. Translation gives CASRGGNTEAFF.

J is TRBJ1-1 and V is TRBV11-2; D remains unclear. The germline V gene encodes CDR1 SGHAT and CDR2 FQNNGV. With 3 bases removed from V and 2 bases from J, the gap between germline ends came to 10 bases. The CDR3 consists of 14 residues. CDR3 sequence reads: CASSFPGPNTEAFF. CDR3 DNA: TGTGCCAGCAGCTTTCCGGGTCCTAACACTGAAGCTTTCTTT.

The chain uses TRBV7-9 and TRBJ1-2, with 9 bases that match TRBD1. J lost 6 bases, V lost 5 bases, and 7 bases had no gene match. The CDR3 is 14 amino acids. Germline CDR1 and CDR2: SEHNR and FQNEAQ (reference sequence). CDR3 sequence (DNA): TGTGCCAGCAGCCGGATGACAGGGGGGGATGGCTACACCTTC. Its translation is CASSRMTGGDGYTF.

The chain is built from TRBV28 and TRBJ2-1, with TRBD2 as a possible D gene (6 bases). The CDR3 spans 11 residues. The germline V gene has CDR1 MDHEN and CDR2 SYDVKM. V shed 3 bases and J shed 9 bases, with 6 bases lying between them. The CDR3 is CASSLEGEQFF. The DNA for the CDR3 is TGTGCCAGCAGTTTGGAGGGTGAGCAGTTCTTC.

This clone has a single count. V gene TRBV5-4 combines with J gene TRBJ2-3, with a weak D call TRBD2 (5 bases). This CDR3 spans 14 amino acids. The germline V gene has CDR1 SGHNT and CDR2 YYREEE (reference sequence). Trimming shortened V by 6 bases and J by 6 bases, and 17 bases separated the two germline ends. The CDR3 DNA reads TGTGCCAGCACCACGGACGGAGGATCGGATACGCAGTATTTT. Translating it yields CASTTDGGSDTQYF. Combining the CDR3 with reference TRBV5-4 and TRBJ2-3 gives the whole variable domain ETGVTQSPTHLIKTRGQQVTLRCSSQSGHNTVSWYQQALGQGPQFIFQYYREEENGRGNFPPRFSGLQFPNYSSELNVNALELDDSALYLCASTTDGGSDTQYFGPGTRLTVL.

This clone has only a few counts. The rearrangement joins TRBV5-6 to TRBJ2-7, with D possibly TRBD2 on 6 matching bases. The CDR3 loop spans 14 amino acids. From germline, CDR1 is SGHDT and CDR2 YYEEEE. The V and J ends lost 2 bases and 3 bases respectively, with 12 bases between them. CDR3 in amino acids: CASSLGQDYYEQYF. The CDR3 DNA is TGTGCCAGCAGCTTAGGTCAGGACTACTACGAGCAGTACTTC.

The CDR3 nucleotides are TGTGCCTGGAGTGATAGGGGGCAGGGGTTTTCTGAAGCTTTCTTT. It codes for CAWSDRGQGFSEAFF. The gene calls are TRBV30 and TRBJ1-1; 7 bases fit TRBD1. This CDR3 comprises 15 residues. In germline, CDR1 is GTSNPN, CDR2 SVGIG (reference sequence). V was clipped by 1 base and J by 6 bases; unmatched bases: 11.

CDR3 sequence reads: CASSVGGTGLRETQYF. The CDR3 nucleotides are TGTGCCAGCAGCGTAGGGGGGACAGGGTTAAGAGAGACCCAGTACTTC. The J gene is TRBJ2-5, the V gene TRBV9, with 9 bases lining up with TRBD1. Trimming removed 0 bases from V and 4 bases from J; junction bases left unmatched: 7. The germline CDR1 and CDR2 sequences are SGDLS and YYNGEE. This CDR3 contains 16 residues.